The 16 T cell receptor beta chains reported below all come from one sample, sequenced in a study of identical twins. TCRdb independently ran MiXCR on the 5' RACE reads; one entry per CDR3 protein. The table has more than 400,000 distinct CDR3 sequences, around 15% seen once. This sample was also put to use in a study of yellow fever vaccine responses in identical twins.

Sequencing was carried out using CD4+ T cells sorted from blood. These receptors all stem from a woman aged 18-29 years in good health.

The chain recombines TRBV6-1 with TRBJ1-2; D is perhaps TRBD1 (6 bases). Trimming cost V 5 bases and J 6 bases, with 16 bases left between them. Germline CDR1 and CDR2: MNHNS and SASEGT. The CDR3 runs to 14 residues. The CDR3 sequence: CASSRRTAYHGYTF. The CDR3 coding sequence is TGTGCCAGCAGTAGAAGGACAGCGTATCATGGCTACACCTTC.

The chain carries TRBV28 and TRBJ2-7; D is undetermined. The CDR3 has 11 residues. Germline V gene data show CDR1 as MDHEN and CDR2 as SYDVKM. V was cut by 6 bases and J by 7 bases, with 10 bases left in between. This CDR3 is CASSSHREQYF. The CDR3 DNA reads TGTGCCAGCAGCTCCCACCGGGAGCAGTACTTC.

The chain carries TRBV5-1 and TRBJ2-3; 9 positions agree with TRBD2. CDR1 is SGHRS, CDR2 YFSETQ, per germline. The V gene end was trimmed by 2 bases and the J gene end by 2 bases; junction bases not matched to a gene: 6. The CDR3 runs 16 residues. The CDR3 loop is CASSFPTSGPTDTQYF. CDR3 in DNA: TGCGCCAGCAGCTTCCCGACTAGCGGCCCCACAGATACGCAGTATTTT.

This clonotype was counted between two and nine times. The chain joins TRBV5-1 to TRBJ2-3, with D perhaps assigned TRBD1 or TRBD2 (5 bases each). Germline lookup yields CDR1 SGHRS and CDR2 YFSETQ. The V gene lost 0 bases and the J gene lost 2 bases, with 13 bases spanning the gap. This CDR3 is built from 16 residues. The CDR3 protein is CASSLGGTSYTDTQYF. The DNA of the CDR3 is TGCGCCAGCAGCTTGGGGGGGACGTCATACACAGATACGCAGTATTTT.

Only a few counts were recorded for this clonotype. J is TRBJ1-5 and V is TRBV10-3, with D unresolved. Trimming left V 6 bases short and J 5 bases short, with 11 bases between. Germline CDR1 reads ENHRY; CDR2 reads SYGVKD. The CDR3 contains 13 residues. CDR3 loop: CAISPSGYQPQHF. DNA for the CDR3: TGTGCCATCAGCCCGTCGGGGTATCAGCCCCAGCATTTT.

This clonotype has a handful of counts. The CDR3 nucleotides read TGTGCCAGCAGCTACACGACAACTAGCTGGGGTCGCAATGAGCAGTTCTTC. Its translation: CASSYTTTSWGRNEQFF. The chain combines TRBV25-1 with TRBJ2-1; weak D call: TRBD2 (6 bases). Germline assignment: CDR1 MGHDK and CDR2 SYGVNS. V lost 6 bases and J 6 bases, leaving 24 bases between the germline ends. CDR3 length equals 17 residues.

This chain's CDR3 is CASGLTSGRAYNEQFF. The CDR3 DNA reads TGTGCTAGTGGCTTGACTAGCGGGAGAGCGTACAATGAGCAGTTCTTC. V is TRBV12-5 and J is TRBJ2-1, with TRBD2 identical over 12 bases. Germline V CDR1 and CDR2: LGHNT, FRNRAP. The CDR3 extends over 16 amino acids. V was pared by 6 bases and J by 4 bases, with 7 bases of the junction left unmatched.

This clonotype was seen only a few times. This chain joins TRBV10-3 and TRBJ2-7, with D perhaps TRBD2 (5 bases). Germline lookup yields CDR1 ENHRY and CDR2 SYGVKD. V dropped 6 bases and J dropped 5 bases, with 14 bases sitting between them. The CDR3 runs to 13 residues. The chain's CDR3 is CAIRAAKRDEQYV. The CDR3 bases are TGTGCCATCAGGGCAGCAAAGAGGGACGAGCAGTACGTC.

In this sample, this clonotype turned up a few times. The chain joins TRBV24-1 to TRBJ1-4; D is uncertain. Per germline, CDR1 KGHDR and CDR2 SFDVKD. The V end lost 7 bases, the J end lost 3 bases, and 8 bases lay between the germline ends. This CDR3 has 13 amino acids. The CDR3 protein is CATSGPANEKLFF. CDR3 coding DNA: TGTGCCACCAGCGGACCAGCTAATGAAAAACTGTTTTTT.

This CDR3 reads CASSFLGASSYNEQFF. The CDR3 region has the DNA TGTGCCAGCAGTTTCTTAGGGGCGAGCTCCTACAATGAGCAGTTCTTC. The rearrangement joins TRBV12-3 or TRBV12-4 to TRBJ2-1, with D tentatively TRBD1 (5 bases). V dropped 3 bases and J dropped 0 bases, with 12 bases sitting between them. The CDR3 totals 16 residues.

The CDR3 sequence is CASSQTEPFSPGELFF. CDR3 nucleotides: TGTGCCAGCAGCCAGACGGAGCCTTTTAGTCCCGGGGAGCTGTTTTTT. The chain uses TRBV11-2 and TRBJ2-2; D is unclear. The V gene's germline CDR1 is SGHAT and CDR2 FQNNGV. The CDR3 sequence is 16 residues long. Trimming pared 5 bases from V and 6 bases from J, leaving 19 bases between.

The CDR3 sequence is CASSPRTSLDEQYF. In nucleotides, the CDR3 is TGTGCCAGCAGCCCCCGGACTAGTCTCGACGAGCAGTACTTC. The rearrangement links TRBV11-2 to TRBJ2-7; 7 bases align to TRBD2. The CDR3 loop spans 14 amino acids. Germline V gives CDR1 SGHAT, CDR2 FQNNGV. Trimming at V came to 5 bases and at J to 5 bases, leaving 9 bases not matched to a gene. The whole variable domain, remainder taken from reference TRBV11-2 and TRBJ2-7, is EAGVAQSPRYKIIEKRQSVAFWCNPISGHATLYWYQQILGQGPKLLIQFQNNGVVDDSQLPKDRFSAERLKGVDSTLKIQPAKLEDSAVYLCASSPRTSLDEQYFGPGTRLTVT.

This clonotype was seen only a few times. V is TRBV29-1 and J is TRBJ2-3, with 8 positions matching TRBD2. The germline V gene has CDR1 SQVTM and CDR2 ANQGSEA. The CDR3 is 12 residues long. V shed 4 bases and J 6 bases; nucleotides not matched to a gene: 3. As DNA, the CDR3 is TGCAGCGTTGGATTAGCGGGGGATACGCAGTATTTT. Its translation is CSVGLAGDTQYF.

This clonotype turned up a few times. DNA for the CDR3: TGTGCCAGCAGCCGCTACGGGGGCCTCTCCTACAATGAGCAGTTCTTC. This translates into CASSRYGGLSYNEQFF. The chain employs TRBV6-1 and TRBJ2-1; D may be TRBD1 or TRBD2 (6 bases each). The CDR3 is made up of 16 amino acids. Germline values: CDR1 MNHNS, CDR2 SASEGT. V was shortened by 6 bases and J by 0 bases, with 15 bases between the two germline ends.

The V call is TRBV18, the J call TRBJ2-1; D is unclear. Looked up from germline, CDR1 is KGHSH and CDR2 is LQKENI. There are 13 residues in the CDR3. V was pared by 0 bases and J by 6 bases, with 6 bases between. This chain's CDR3 is CASSPPASNEQFF. The DNA of the CDR3 is TGTGCCAGCTCACCACCGGCCAGCAATGAGCAGTTCTTC.

DNA of the CDR3: TGCGCCAGCAGCTTGGGACAGGGGGCGTTAAATGAGCAGTTCTTC. Translated: CASSLGQGALNEQFF. The chain is built from TRBV5-1 and TRBJ2-1; 10 bases agree with TRBD1. The ends lost 0 bases at V and 7 bases at J; junction bases unmatched: 4. Germline CDR1 reads SGHRS; CDR2 reads YFSETQ. The CDR3 is 15 amino acids.